Listed here are 20 T cell receptor beta chains from one sample, sequenced in a study of a mutant IDH1 vaccine in newly diagnosed glioma. Their antigen targets remain unknown. Repertoires were generated with immunoSEQ multiplex PCR, while TCRdb's copy carries only in-frame clones and drops some. The sample consists of 11,000 or so clones, around 87% of them appearing once. Time point reported: week 5, during vaccination. The content of each vaccine dose was 300 ug of mutant IDH1 20-mer peptide, and topical imiquimod accompanied it. The sequencing here drew on PBMCs, taken from a glioma patient whose treatment included an IDH1 peptide vaccine. These receptors all come from a woman in her 40s with glioma. Some clones in this sample may be carry-over from other donors' samples.

The chain couples TRBV2 to TRBJ1-5, with D uncertain. V shed 1 base and J shed 5 bases, with 12 bases lying between them. The CDR3 has 15 residues. Germline V gives CDR1 SNHLY, CDR2 FYNNEI. CDR3 amino acids: CASSEGPLFDQPQHF. The CDR3 DNA is TGTGCCAGCAGTGAAGGTCCCCTCTTCGATCAGCCCCAGCATTTT.

The chain has TRBV4-1 and TRBJ2-1; D is possibly TRBD1 or TRBD2 (6 bases each). Trimming removed 1 base at V and 9 bases at J, with 13 bases between. CDR1 is MGHRA, CDR2 YSYEKL, per germline. This CDR3 comprises 14 residues. The CDR3: CASSQATGRFEQFF. CDR3 coding DNA: TGCGCCAGCAGCCAAGCAACAGGGAGGTTTGAGCAGTTCTTC.

V usage is TRBV6-1 and J usage is TRBJ2-5, with D possibly matching TRBD1 (6 bases). The V gene's germline CDR1 is MNHNS and CDR2 SASEGT. V lost 6 bases, J lost 0 bases, and 8 bases lay in between. The CDR3 has 13 amino acids. The CDR3 DNA sequence: TGTGCCAGCAGAAGGGGGTACCAAGAGACCCAGTACTTC. This translates into CASRRGYQETQYF.

The V gene is TRBV20-1, the J gene TRBJ1-2; 7 bases map to TRBD1. This CDR3 has 11 residues. V shed 7 bases, J shed 5 bases, and the junction held 4 bases outside the gene matches. The germline V gene encodes CDR1 DFQATT and CDR2 SNEGSKA (reference sequence). The CDR3 reads CSGRGAYGYTF. Here the CDR3 DNA reads TGCAGTGGCAGGGGGGCTTATGGCTACACCTTC.

The rearrangement uses TRBV13 and TRBJ2-2; the D gene could be TRBD1 or TRBD2 (5 bases each). V was pared by 2 bases and J by 6 bases, with 13 bases between. CDR1 is PRHDT and CDR2 is FYEKMQ in the germline V gene (reference sequence). The CDR3 totals 15 residues. CDR3 sequence (DNA): TGTGCCAGCAGCTTAACGGGATCGGGGCCCGGGGAGCTGTTTTTT. Translation: CASSLTGSGPGELFF.

The rearrangement links TRBV19 to TRBJ2-3, with D perhaps matching TRBD2 (5 bases). V was pared by 2 bases and J by 1 base, with 7 bases between. The CDR3 consists of 14 residues. CDR1 and CDR2 (germline): LNHDA, SQIVND (reference sequence). CDR3 sequence (DNA): TGTGCCAGTAGTATAACCGGGGGCACAGATACGCAGTATTTT. It specifies CASSITGGTDTQYF.

The V and J genes are TRBV28 and TRBJ2-5; D might be TRBD2 (6 bases). Germline values: CDR1 MDHEN, CDR2 SYDVKM. Deletions cut 2 bases from V and 2 bases from J, with 12 bases between. The CDR3 length is 15 residues. The CDR3 sequence is CASSLGAAGQETQYF. Here the CDR3 DNA reads TGTGCCAGCAGTTTAGGGGCGGCGGGACAAGAGACCCAGTACTTC.

The chain couples TRBV5-6 to TRBJ1-2; perhaps TRBD1 as D (6 bases). The CDR3 has 13 residues. Germline V gene sequence: CDR1 SGHDT, CDR2 YYEEEE. Trimming cost V 5 bases and J 4 bases, with 12 bases left between them. CDR3 region: CASRIQGSYGYTF. In nucleotides, the CDR3 is TGTGCCAGCAGGATCCAGGGGAGCTATGGCTACACCTTC.

J is TRBJ1-1 and V is TRBV4-1, with TRBD1 matching over 9 bases. Germline assignment: CDR1 MGHRA and CDR2 YSYEKL. The V segment lost 3 bases and the J segment 0 bases; nucleotides outside the gene matches: 11. The CDR3 sequence is 18 residues long. The CDR3 nucleotides are TGCGCCAGCAGCCAGGCTCGGGACAGGGCAAATTTGAACACTGAAGCTTTCTTT. It translates to CASSQARDRANLNTEAFF.

This clone was detected only once. The CDR3, as DNA: TGTGCCAGCAGCTTAGACGTAGGCTACACCTTC. Protein: CASSLDVGYTF. The chain combines TRBV7-2 with TRBJ1-2, with no clear D. Germline V lookup: CDR1 SGHTA, CDR2 FQGNSA. Trimming shortened V by 1 base and J by 8 bases, and 5 bases separated the two germline ends. The CDR3 loop spans 11 amino acids.

The chain carries TRBV30 and TRBJ1-2; D possibly corresponds to TRBD1 (5 bases). In germline, CDR1 is GTSNPN, CDR2 SVGIG (reference sequence). The CDR3 has 12 amino acids. Trimming shortened V by 4 bases and J by 7 bases, and 13 bases separated the two germline ends. The CDR3 reads CAWTRGVGGYTF. The CDR3 DNA follows: TGTGCCTGGACCCGGGGGGTAGGTGGCTACACCTTC.

The V call is TRBV27, the J call TRBJ2-7; D is perhaps TRBD2 (7 bases). Germline V lookup: CDR1 MNHEY, CDR2 SMNVEV (reference sequence). Between the trimmed V and J ends, which lost 6 bases and 4 bases, there was a span of 19 bases. The CDR3 runs 15 residues. CDR3 sequence (DNA): TGTGCCAGCAGGTCGACAGGCGGCGGGGGATACGAGCAGTACTTC. It yields the protein CASRSTGGGGYEQYF.

The chain employs TRBV7-9 and TRBJ2-7; D possibly corresponds to TRBD1 (6 bases). Trimming took 5 bases from V and 5 from J, leaving 13 bases between them. The germline V gene has CDR1 SEHNR and CDR2 FQNEAQ (reference sequence). The length of the CDR3 is 13 residues. The CDR3 DNA reads TGTGCCAGCAGCCCTACAGGGATCGACGAGCAGTACTTC. Translated, it gives CASSPTGIDEQYF.

This rearrangement joins TRBV5-1 to TRBJ2-1, with D possibly being TRBD1 or TRBD2 (5 bases each). From germline, CDR1 is SGHRS and CDR2 YFSETQ. The ends were cut back, 6 bases at V and 10 bases at J, with 11 bases in the middle. The CDR3 is made up of 11 amino acids. CDR3 amino acids: CASIFGAEQFF. The DNA for the CDR3 is TGCGCCAGCATTTTCGGGGCCGAGCAGTTCTTC.

The rearrangement joins TRBV10-1 to TRBJ2-1; D possibly matches TRBD1 or TRBD2 (5 bases each). Germline assignment: CDR1 WNHNN and CDR2 SYGVQD (reference sequence). The CDR3 is 15 amino acids. The V and J ends lost 4 bases and 8 bases respectively, with 18 bases between them. The CDR3 region is CASSGGTETRDEQFF. The CDR3 coding sequence is TGCGCCAGCAGTGGGGGGACCGAAACCCGGGATGAGCAGTTCTTC.

V and J are TRBV6-5 and TRBJ1-2; tentative D call: TRBD1 (5 bases). Germline V gene sequence: CDR1 MNHEY, CDR2 SVGAGI. CDR3 length: 12 residues. V gave up 5 bases and J gave up 6 bases, with 10 bases separating them. CDR3 in DNA: TGTGCCAGCAGTCAAGGGGCCGATGGCTACACCTTC. As protein: CASSQGADGYTF.

The chain couples TRBV28 to TRBJ2-5; 10 bases are shared with TRBD2. The CDR3 is made up of 15 amino acids. Germline values: CDR1 MDHEN, CDR2 SYDVKM. The junction had 6 bases not matched to a gene; V was cut back by 4 bases and J by 4 bases. In nucleotides, the CDR3 is TGTGCCAGCAGTTCTCTAGCGGGAGAGGGAGAGACCCAGTACTTC. It yields the protein CASSSLAGEGETQYF.

The V gene is TRBV6-5, the J gene TRBJ2-5; 7 nucleotides align to TRBD1. The J call is uncertain, as TRBJ2-7 better fits the DNA end. The CDR3 runs 15 residues. The V gene's germline CDR1 is MNHEY and CDR2 SVGAGI. This CDR3 is CASSYSGDSTYEQYF. The CDR3 bases are TGTGCCAGCAGTTACTCAGGGGACAGCACCTACGAGCAGTACTTC.

The chain carries TRBV6-6 and TRBJ1-5; 7 bases agree with TRBD1. The CDR3 has 13 amino acids. Germline lookup yields CDR1 MNHNY and CDR2 SVGAGI (reference sequence). V gave up 8 bases and J gave up 0 bases; unmatched junction bases: 1. CDR3 nucleotide sequence: TGTGCCAGCCGGGACAGTAGCAATCAGCCCCAGCATTTT. Translating gives CASRDSSNQPQHF.

The rearrangement links TRBV19 to TRBJ1-5; D remains unclear. This CDR3 is built from 15 residues. Trimming shortened V by 3 bases and J by 0 bases, and 9 bases separated the two germline ends. Germline values: CDR1 LNHDA, CDR2 SQIVND (reference sequence). As DNA, the CDR3 is TGTGCCAGTAGTATCCCGCAGCTTAGCAATCAGCCCCAGCATTTT. Protein sequence: CASSIPQLSNQPQHF.